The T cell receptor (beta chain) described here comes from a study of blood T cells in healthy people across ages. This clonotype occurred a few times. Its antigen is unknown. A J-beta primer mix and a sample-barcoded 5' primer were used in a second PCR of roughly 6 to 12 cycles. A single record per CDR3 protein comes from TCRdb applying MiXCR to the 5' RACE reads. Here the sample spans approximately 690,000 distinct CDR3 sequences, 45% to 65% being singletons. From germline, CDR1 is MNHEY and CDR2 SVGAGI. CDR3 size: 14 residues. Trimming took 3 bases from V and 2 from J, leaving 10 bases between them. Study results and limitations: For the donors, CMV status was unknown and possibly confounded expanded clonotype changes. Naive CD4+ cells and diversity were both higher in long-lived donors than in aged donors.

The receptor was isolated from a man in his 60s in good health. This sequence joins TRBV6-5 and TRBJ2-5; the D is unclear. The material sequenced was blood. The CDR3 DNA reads TGTGCCAGCAGTTATCAAGGGCCTCAAGAGACCCAGTACTTC. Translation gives CASSYQGPQETQYF.